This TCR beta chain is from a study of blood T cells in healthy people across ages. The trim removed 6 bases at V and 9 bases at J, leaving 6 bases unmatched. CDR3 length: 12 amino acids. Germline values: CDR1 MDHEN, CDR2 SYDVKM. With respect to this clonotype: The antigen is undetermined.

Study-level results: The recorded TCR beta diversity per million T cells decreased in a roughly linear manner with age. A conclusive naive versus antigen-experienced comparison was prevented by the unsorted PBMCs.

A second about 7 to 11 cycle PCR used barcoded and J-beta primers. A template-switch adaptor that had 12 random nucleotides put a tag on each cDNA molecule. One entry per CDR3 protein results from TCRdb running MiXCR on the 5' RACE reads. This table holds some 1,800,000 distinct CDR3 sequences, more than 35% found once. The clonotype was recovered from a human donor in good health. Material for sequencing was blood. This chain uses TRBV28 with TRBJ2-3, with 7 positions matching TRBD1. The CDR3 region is CASRTGTITQYF. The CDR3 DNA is TGTGCCAGCAGGACAGGGACCATAACGCAGTATTTT.